The T cell receptor beta chain described here comes from a study of T cells in women clearing cervical HPV infection. Comments on this clone: The read ends 3 residues before the CDR3 terminus; that terminus is restored from the germline J gene.

Clones were sequenced by immunoSEQ multiplex PCR, and TCRdb holds only the in-frame ones, with some missing. The sample has about 48,000 clones, and its top ten clones hold about 1.5%. This CDR3 spans 14 amino acids. Germline V lookup: CDR1 SNHLY, CDR2 FYNNEI. The V end was cut by 6 bases, the J end by 9 bases, with 15 bases between. The receptor was isolated from a woman aged 18 to 75 with a cervical HPV16 infection that either progressed to CIN3+ or cleared (not recorded which). The genes are TRBV2 and TRBJ2-6; TRBD2 might be the D (5 bases). The sample was blood buffy coat. The CDR3 bases that were read are TGTGCCAGCAGACGAGGGCTGGAGGTCAACGTC. It yields the protein CASRRGLEVNV. The full CDR3 protein reads CASRRGLEVNVLTF. Together with reference TRBV2 and TRBJ2-6, the CDR3 gives the full variable domain: EPEVTQTPSHQVTQMGQEVILRCVPISNHLYFYWYRQILGQKVEFLVSFYNNEISEKSEIFDDQFSVERPDGSNFTLKIRSTKLEDSAMYFCASRRGLEVNVLTFGAGSRLTVL.